A selection of T cell receptor beta chains follows, all from one sample in a study of T cells in Graves' hyperthyroidism and ophthalmopathy. TCRdb reprocessed the multiplex PCR reads with MiXCR, giving one entry per CDR3 protein. The table records around 720,000 distinct CDR3 sequences, 35% of them present only once. Specimen: blood. The receptors stem from a woman in her thirties or forties with Graves' hyperthyroidism. Each CDR3 is given with its conserved first and last residue. D genes are given only for firm matches. A row's size may be missing; if present it is once, few, many or a size class.

TRBJ1-4	TRBD1	TRBV7-9	-	TGTGCCAGCAGCTATTGGGACAGGGCTAATGAAAAACTGTTTTTT	CASSYWDRANEKLFF
TRBJ1-5	-	TRBV12-3/TRBV12-4	many	TGTGCCAGCAGTCCGGGACACGATCCTCAGCCCCAGCATTTT	CASSPGHDPQPQHF
TRBJ2-7	TRBD1	TRBV10-3	many	TGTGCCATCCGACAGGGGATGTCCTACGAGCAGTACTTC	CAIRQGMSYEQYF
TRBJ2-5	TRBD2	TRBV7-2	-	TGTGCCAGCAGTTCGAGGTGGACTAGCGGCCAAGAGACCCAGTACTTC	CASSSRWTSGQETQYF
TRBJ1-5	-	TRBV2	-	TGTGCCAGCAGCCGGGGAGGGGTTTTCGAGCCCCAGCATTTT	CASSRGGVFEPQHF
TRBJ2-7	TRBD2	TRBV2	once	TGTGCCAGCAGTCTTGAGTCCGGTACTAGCGGGAGTTCCTCCTACGAGCAGTACTTC	CASSLESGTSGSSSYEQYF
TRBJ2-5	-	TRBV24-1	-	TGTGCCACCAGGGGAAGCGAGACCCAGTACTTC	CATRGSETQYF
TRBJ2-5	TRBD2	TRBV7-9	-	TGCGCCAGCAGCCAAGAAGCCTTAGCGGGGGGCCAAGAGACCCAGTACTTC	CASSQEALAGGQETQYF
TRBJ2-7	-	TRBV24-1	-	TGTGCCACCAGCAGCTCCGCAGGGTCCTACTACGAGCAGTACTTC	CATSSSAGSYYEQYF
TRBJ1-6	-	TRBV7-2	many	TGTGCCAGCAGCTTAGCGGGGAGGCATAATTCACCCCTCCACTTT	CASSLAGRHNSPLHF
TRBJ2-7	-	TRBV7-2	-	TGTGCCAGCAGCCTGACCCTTTCACGGGGATACGAGCAGTACTTC	CASSLTLSRGYEQYF